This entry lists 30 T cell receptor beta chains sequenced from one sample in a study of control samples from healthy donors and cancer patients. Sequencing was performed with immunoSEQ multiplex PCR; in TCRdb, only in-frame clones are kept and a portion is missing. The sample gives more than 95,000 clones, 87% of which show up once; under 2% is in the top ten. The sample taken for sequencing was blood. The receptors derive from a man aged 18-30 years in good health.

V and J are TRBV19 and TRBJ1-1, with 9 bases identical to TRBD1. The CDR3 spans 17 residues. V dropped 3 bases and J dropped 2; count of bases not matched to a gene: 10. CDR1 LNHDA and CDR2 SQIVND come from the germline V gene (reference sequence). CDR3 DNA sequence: TGTGCCAGTAGTATGGTCCCGGGACAGGGCGTCAACACTGAAGCTTTCTTT. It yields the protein CASSMVPGQGVNTEAFF.

The CDR3 loop reads CASSSGPYGYTF. The DNA for the CDR3 is TGTGCCAGCAGTTCGGGACCTTATGGCTACACCTTC. The chain employs TRBV12-3 or TRBV12-4 and TRBJ1-2, with a tentative D call TRBD1 (5 bases). The V and J ends lost 4 bases and 5 bases respectively, with 8 bases between them. CDR3 length: 12 amino acids.

CDR3 nucleotides: TGTGCCAGTAGCCCAATCCCCTTCGGGCAGTTCTTC. Translated: CASSPIPFGQFF. J is TRBJ2-1 and V is TRBV19; no reliable D call. Germline V gene sequence: CDR1 LNHDA, CDR2 SQIVND (reference sequence). This CDR3 comprises 12 residues. Trimming stripped 6 bases from V and 12 bases from J, with 15 bases between.

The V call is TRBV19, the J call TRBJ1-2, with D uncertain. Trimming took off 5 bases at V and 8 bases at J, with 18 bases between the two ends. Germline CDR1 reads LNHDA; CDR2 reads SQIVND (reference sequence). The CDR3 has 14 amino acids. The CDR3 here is CASSLDGGRSGYTF. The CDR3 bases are TGTGCCAGTAGTTTGGACGGCGGCCGCAGCGGCTACACCTTC.

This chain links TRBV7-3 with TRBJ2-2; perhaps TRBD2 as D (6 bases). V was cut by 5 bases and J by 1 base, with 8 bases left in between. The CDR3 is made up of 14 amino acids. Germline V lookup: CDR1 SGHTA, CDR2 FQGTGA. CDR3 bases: TGTGCCAGCAGCGGAGGGGTGAACACCGGGGAGCTGTTTTTT. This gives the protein CASSGGVNTGELFF.

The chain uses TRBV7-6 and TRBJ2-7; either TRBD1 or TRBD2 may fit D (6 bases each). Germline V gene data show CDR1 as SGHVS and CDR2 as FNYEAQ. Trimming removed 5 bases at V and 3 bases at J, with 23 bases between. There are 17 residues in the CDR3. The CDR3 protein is CASSRAEGGADFYEQYF. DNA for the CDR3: TGTGCCAGCAGCCGGGCAGAGGGGGGAGCGGACTTCTACGAGCAGTACTTC. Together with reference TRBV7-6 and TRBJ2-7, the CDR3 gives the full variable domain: GAGVSQSPRYKVTKRGQDVALRCDPISGHVSLYWYRQALGQGPEFLTYFNYEAQQDKSGLPNDRFSAERPEGSISTLTIQRTEQRDSAMYRCASSRAEGGADFYEQYFGPGTRLTVT.

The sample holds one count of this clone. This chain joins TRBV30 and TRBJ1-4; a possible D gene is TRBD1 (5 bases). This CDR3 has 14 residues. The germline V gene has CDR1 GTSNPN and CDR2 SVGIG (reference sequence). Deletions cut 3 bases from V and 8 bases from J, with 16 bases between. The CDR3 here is CAWRSPGRGEKLFF. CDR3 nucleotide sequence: TGTGCCTGGAGGTCGCCAGGGCGGGGGGAAAAACTGTTTTTT.

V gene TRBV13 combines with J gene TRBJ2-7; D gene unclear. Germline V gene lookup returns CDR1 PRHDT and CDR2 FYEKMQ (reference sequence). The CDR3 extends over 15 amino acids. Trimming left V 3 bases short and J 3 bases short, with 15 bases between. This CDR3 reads CASSLGQSYYYEQYF. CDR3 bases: TGTGCCAGCAGCTTGGGTCAGTCCTATTACTACGAGCAGTACTTC.

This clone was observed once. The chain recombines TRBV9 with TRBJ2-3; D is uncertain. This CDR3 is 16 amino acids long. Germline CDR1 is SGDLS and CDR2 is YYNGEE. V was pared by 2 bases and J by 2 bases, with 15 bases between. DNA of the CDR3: TGTGCCAGCAGCGTGTCCGGGCCCCTACCCACAGATACGCAGTATTTT. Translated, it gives CASSVSGPLPTDTQYF.

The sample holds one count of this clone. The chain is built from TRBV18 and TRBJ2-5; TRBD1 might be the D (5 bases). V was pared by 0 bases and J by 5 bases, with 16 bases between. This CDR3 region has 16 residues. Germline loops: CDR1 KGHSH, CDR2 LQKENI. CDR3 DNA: TGTGCCAGCTCACCACCTAGATCAGGGTTCGGTGAGACCCAGTACTTC. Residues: CASSPPRSGFGETQYF.

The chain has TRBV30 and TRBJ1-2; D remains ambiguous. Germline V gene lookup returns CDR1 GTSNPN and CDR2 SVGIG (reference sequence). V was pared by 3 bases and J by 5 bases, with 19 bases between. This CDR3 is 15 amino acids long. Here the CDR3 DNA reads TGTGCCTGGAGCCACGCGTCACTGGGTGGATATGGCTACACCTTC. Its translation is CAWSHASLGGYGYTF.

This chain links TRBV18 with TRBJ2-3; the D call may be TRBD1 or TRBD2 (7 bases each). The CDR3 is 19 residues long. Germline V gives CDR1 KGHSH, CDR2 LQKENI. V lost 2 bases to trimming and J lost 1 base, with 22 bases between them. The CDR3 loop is CASSPKGAWTSDGTDTQYF. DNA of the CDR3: TGTGCCAGCTCACCAAAGGGGGCCTGGACTAGTGATGGCACAGATACGCAGTATTTT.

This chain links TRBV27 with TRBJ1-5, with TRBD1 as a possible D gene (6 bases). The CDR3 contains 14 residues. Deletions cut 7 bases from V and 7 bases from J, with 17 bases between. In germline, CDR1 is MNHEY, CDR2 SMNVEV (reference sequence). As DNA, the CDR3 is TGTGCCAGCAAGTTATCGACAGGCCGCCAGCCCCAGCATTTT. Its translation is CASKLSTGRQPQHF.

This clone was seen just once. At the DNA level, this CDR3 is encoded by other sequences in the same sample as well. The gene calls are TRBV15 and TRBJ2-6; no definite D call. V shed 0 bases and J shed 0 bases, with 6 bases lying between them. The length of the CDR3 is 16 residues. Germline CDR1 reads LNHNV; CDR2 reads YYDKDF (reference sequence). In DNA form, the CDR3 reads TGTGCCACCAGCAGAGATAGGGTCTCTGGGGCCAACGTCCTGACTTTC. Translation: CATSRDRVSGANVLTF.

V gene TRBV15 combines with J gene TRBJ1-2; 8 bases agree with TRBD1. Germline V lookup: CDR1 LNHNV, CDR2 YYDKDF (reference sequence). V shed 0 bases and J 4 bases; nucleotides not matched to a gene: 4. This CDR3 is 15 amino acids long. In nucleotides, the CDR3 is TGTGCCACCAGCAGAGACAGGGGGCAGATCTATGGCTACACCTTC. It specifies CATSRDRGQIYGYTF.

The CDR3 reads CASSLDVTGYEQYF. The CDR3 DNA is TGCGCCAGCAGCTTGGATGTAACCGGGTACGAGCAGTACTTC. V and J are TRBV5-1 and TRBJ2-7; D is uncertain. CDR3 size: 14 residues. Germline CDR1 reads SGHRS; CDR2 reads YFSETQ. The V gene lost 0 bases and the J gene lost 4 bases, with 11 bases spanning the gap.

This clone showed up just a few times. The DNA of the CDR3 is TGTGCCATCAGCAAACAGACTAGCGGGAGGGCTAGCGAGCAGTTCTTC. This gives the protein CAISKQTSGRASEQFF. This sequence joins TRBV10-3 and TRBJ2-1; 14 bases agree with TRBD2. There are 16 residues in the CDR3. The V gene's germline CDR1 is ENHRY and CDR2 SYGVKD. V gave up 6 bases and J gave up 10 bases; unmatched junction bases: 11.

This chain's CDR3 is CASSLKWGGEAFF. The CDR3 bases are TGTGCCAGCAGCTTAAAATGGGGGGGTGAAGCTTTCTTT. The V call is TRBV7-3, the J call TRBJ1-1; a weak D match, TRBD1 (5 bases). The V end lost 1 base, the J end lost 7 bases, and 10 bases lay between the germline ends. Germline CDR1 SGHTA, CDR2 FQGTGA. This CDR3 contains 13 residues. Drawing the rest from reference TRBV7-3 and TRBJ1-1, the complete variable domain is GAGVSQTPSNKVTEKGKYVELRCDPISGHTALYWYRQSLGQGPEFLIYFQGTGAADDSGLPNDRFFAVRPEGSVSTLKIQRTERGDSAVYLCASSLKWGGEAFFGQGTRLTVV.

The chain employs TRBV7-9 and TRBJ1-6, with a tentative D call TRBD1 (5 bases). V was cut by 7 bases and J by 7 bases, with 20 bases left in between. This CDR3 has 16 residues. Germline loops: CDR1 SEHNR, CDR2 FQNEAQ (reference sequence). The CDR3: CASTHYPGGSNSPLHF. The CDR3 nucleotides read TGTGCCAGCACCCACTATCCCGGGGGGTCGAATTCACCCCTCCACTTT.

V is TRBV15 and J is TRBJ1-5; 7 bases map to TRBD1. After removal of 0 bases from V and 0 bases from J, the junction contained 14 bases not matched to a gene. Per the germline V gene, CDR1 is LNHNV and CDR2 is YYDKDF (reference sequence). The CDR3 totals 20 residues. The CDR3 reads CATSRDFQTRDRVSNQPQHF. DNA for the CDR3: TGTGCCACCAGCAGAGATTTTCAAACCAGGGACAGAGTTAGCAATCAGCCCCAGCATTTT.

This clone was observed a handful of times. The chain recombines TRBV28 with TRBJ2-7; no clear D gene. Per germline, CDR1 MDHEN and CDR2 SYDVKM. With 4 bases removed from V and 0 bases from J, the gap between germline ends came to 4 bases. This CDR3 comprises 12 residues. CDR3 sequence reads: CASSSSSYEQYF. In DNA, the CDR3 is TGTGCCAGCAGTTCGAGCTCCTACGAGCAGTACTTC.

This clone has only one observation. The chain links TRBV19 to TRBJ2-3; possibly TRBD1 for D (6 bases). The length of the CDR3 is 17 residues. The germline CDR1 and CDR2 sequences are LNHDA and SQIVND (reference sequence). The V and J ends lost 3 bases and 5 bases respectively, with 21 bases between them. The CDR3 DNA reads TGTGCCAGTAGTATCTATCAGACCAGGGGTGTCGGAGATACGCAGTATTTT. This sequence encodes CASSIYQTRGVGDTQYF.

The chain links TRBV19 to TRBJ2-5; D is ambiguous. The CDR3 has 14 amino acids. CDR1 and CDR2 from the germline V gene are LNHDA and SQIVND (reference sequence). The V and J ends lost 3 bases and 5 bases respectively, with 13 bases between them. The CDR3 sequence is CASSILAGLETQYF. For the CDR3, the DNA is TGTGCCAGTAGTATCTTAGCTGGTCTGGAGACCCAGTACTTC.

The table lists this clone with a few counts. DNA for the CDR3: TGTGCCAGCAGTGGGGGGGACAGCTTGGCCCCCGGCGAGCAGTACTTC. Translation gives CASSGGDSLAPGEQYF. The chain uses TRBV2 and TRBJ2-7; D is possibly TRBD1 (7 bases). Germline CDR1 reads SNHLY; CDR2 reads FYNNEI. This CDR3 has 16 amino acids. V lost 4 bases, J lost 6 bases, and 22 bases lay in between.

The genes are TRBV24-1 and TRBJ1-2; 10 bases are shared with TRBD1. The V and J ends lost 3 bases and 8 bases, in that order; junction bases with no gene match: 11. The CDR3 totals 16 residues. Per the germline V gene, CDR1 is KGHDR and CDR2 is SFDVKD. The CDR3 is CATSDPPGQGLEGYTF. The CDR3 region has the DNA TGTGCCACCAGTGATCCCCCGGGACAGGGGTTGGAGGGCTACACCTTC.

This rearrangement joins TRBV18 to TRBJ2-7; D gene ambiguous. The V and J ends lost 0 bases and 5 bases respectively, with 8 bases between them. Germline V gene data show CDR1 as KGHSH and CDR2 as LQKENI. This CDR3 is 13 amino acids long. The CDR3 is CASSPPFRDEQYF. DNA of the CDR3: TGTGCCAGCTCACCACCTTTCCGAGACGAGCAGTACTTC.

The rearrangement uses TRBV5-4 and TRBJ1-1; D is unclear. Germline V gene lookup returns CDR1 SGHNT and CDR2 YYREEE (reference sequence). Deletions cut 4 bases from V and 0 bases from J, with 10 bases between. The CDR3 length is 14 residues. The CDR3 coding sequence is TGTGCCAGCAGCCTTGGACTGATGAACACTGAAGCTTTCTTT. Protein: CASSLGLMNTEAFF.

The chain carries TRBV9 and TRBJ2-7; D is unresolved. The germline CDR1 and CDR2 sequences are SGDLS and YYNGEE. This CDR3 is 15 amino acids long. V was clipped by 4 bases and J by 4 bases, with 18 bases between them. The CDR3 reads CASSPHPWEGYEQYF. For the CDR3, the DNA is TGTGCCAGCAGCCCCCATCCTTGGGAAGGGTACGAGCAGTACTTC.

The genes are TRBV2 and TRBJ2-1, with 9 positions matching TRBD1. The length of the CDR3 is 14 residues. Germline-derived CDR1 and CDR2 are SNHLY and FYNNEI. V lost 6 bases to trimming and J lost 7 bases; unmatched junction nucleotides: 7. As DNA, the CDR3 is TGTGCCAGCAGCCCGGGACAGGGTACGAATGAGCAGTTCTTC. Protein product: CASSPGQGTNEQFF.

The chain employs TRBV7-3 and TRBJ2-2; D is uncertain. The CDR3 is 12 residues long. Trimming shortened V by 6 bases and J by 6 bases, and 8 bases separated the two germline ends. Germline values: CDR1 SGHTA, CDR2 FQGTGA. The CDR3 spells CASRYSAGELFF. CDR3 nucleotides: TGTGCCAGCAGGTATTCTGCCGGGGAGCTGTTTTTT. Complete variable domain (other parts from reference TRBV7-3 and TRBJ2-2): GAGVSQTPSNKVTEKGKYVELRCDPISGHTALYWYRQSLGQGPEFLIYFQGTGAADDSGLPNDRFFAVRPEGSVSTLKIQRTERGDSAVYLCASRYSAGELFFGEGSRLTVL.